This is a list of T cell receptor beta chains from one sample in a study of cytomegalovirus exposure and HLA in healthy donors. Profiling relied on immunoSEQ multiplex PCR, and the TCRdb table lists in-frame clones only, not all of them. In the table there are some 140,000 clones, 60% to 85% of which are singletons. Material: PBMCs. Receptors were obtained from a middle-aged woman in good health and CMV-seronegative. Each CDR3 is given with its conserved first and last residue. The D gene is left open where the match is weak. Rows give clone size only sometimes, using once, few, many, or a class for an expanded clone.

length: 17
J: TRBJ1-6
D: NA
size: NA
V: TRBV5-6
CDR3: CASSWLQSSSYNSPLHF
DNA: TGTGCCAGCAGCTGGTTACAGTCAAGCTCCTATAATTCACCCCTCCACTTT

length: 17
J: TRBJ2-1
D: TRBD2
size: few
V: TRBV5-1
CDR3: CASSLVATSGAYNEQFF
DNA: TGCGCCAGCAGCTTGGTTGCCACTAGCGGGGCCTACAATGAGCAGTTCTTC

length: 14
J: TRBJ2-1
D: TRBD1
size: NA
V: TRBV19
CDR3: CASMQGALYNEQFF
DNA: TGTGCCAGTATGCAGGGGGCCCTCTACAATGAGCAGTTCTTC

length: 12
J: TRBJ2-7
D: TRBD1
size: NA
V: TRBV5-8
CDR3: CASNRGSYEQYF
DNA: TGTGCCAGCAACAGGGGATCCTACGAGCAGTACTTC

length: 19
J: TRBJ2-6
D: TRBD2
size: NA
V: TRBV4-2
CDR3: CASSQGTGAGVSGANVLTF
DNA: TGTGCCAGCAGCCAGGGGACTGGAGCGGGAGTGTCTGGGGCCAACGTCCTGACTTTC

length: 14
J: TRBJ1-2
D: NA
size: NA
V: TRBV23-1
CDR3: CASSRFGGNYGYTF
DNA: TGCGCCAGCAGCCGGTTTGGGGGGAACTATGGCTACACCTTC

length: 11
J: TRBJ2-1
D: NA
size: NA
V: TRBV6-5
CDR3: CASSTNNEQFF
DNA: TGTGCCAGCAGCACTAACAATGAGCAGTTCTTC

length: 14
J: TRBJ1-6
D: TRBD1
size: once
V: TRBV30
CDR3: CAWSEGQGASPLHF
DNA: TGTGCCTGGAGTGAGGGACAGGGTGCTTCACCCCTCCACTTT

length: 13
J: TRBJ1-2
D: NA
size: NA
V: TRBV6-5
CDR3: CASSRGDRGGYTF
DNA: TGTGCCAGCAGCCGGGGGGATAGGGGTGGCTACACCTTC

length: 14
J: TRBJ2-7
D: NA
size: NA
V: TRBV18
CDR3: CASSPPERHYEQYF
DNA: TGTGCCAGCTCACCACCAGAAAGACACTACGAGCAGTACTTC

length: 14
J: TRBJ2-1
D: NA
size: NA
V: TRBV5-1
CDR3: CASSLGGELYEQFF
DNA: TGCGCCAGCAGCTTGGGGGGGGAACTCTATGAGCAGTTCTTC

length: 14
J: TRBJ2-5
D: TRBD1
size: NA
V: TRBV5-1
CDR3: CASKLGTEQETQYF
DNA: TGCGCCAGCAAATTGGGGACAGAACAAGAGACCCAGTACTTC

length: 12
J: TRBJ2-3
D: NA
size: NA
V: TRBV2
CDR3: CASSSSPHTQYF
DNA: TGTGCCAGCAGCTCAAGCCCTCATACGCAGTATTTT

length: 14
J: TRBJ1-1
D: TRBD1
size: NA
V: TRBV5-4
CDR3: CASSIDRGRIGAFF
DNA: TGTGCCAGCAGCATCGACAGGGGGCGAATTGGAGCTTTCTTT

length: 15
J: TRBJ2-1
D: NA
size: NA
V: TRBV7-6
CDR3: CASSFGAGTYNEQFF
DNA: TGTGCCAGCAGCTTTGGGGCAGGGACCTACAATGAGCAGTTCTTC

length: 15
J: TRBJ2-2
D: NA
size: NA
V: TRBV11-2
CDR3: CASRGRLVRTGELFF
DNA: TGTGCCAGTCGGGGGAGGCTAGTGAGAACCGGGGAGCTGTTTTTT

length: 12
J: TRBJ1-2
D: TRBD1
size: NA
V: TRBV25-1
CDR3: CASSETGRGYTF
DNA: TGTGCCAGCAGTGAGACAGGGCGCGGCTACACCTTC

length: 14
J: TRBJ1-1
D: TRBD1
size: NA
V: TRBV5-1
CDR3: CASSSTGGVYQAFF
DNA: TGCGCCAGCAGCTCGACAGGGGGCGTATACCAAGCTTTCTTT

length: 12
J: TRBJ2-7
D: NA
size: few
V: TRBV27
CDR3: CASNGYAGEQYF
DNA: TGTGCCAGCAACGGGTATGCCGGCGAGCAGTACTTC

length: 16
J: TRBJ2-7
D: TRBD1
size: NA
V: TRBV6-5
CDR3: CASSSVPGQGIYEQYF
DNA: TGTGCCAGCAGTTCGGTTCCCGGACAGGGGATCTACGAGCAGTACTTC

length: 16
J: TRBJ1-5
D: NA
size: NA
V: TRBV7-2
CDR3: CASSRAPRGTGQPQHF
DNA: TGTGCCAGCAGTAGGGCTCCAAGGGGAACAGGGCAGCCCCAGCATTTT

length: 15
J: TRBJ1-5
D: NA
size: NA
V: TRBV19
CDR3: CASSIVAGRGQPQHF
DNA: TGTGCCAGTAGTATAGTGGCAGGGAGGGGACAGCCCCAGCATTTT

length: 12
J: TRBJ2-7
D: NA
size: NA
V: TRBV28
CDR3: CASSLLSYEQYF
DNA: TGTGCCAGCAGTCTCCTCAGCTACGAGCAGTACTTC

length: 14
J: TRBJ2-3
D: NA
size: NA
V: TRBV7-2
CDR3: CASSPETGTDTQYF
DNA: TGTGCCAGCAGCCCGGAGACAGGCACAGATACGCAGTATTTT

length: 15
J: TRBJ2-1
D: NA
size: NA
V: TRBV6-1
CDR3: CASSPDVRATNEQFF
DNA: TGTGCCAGCAGCCCCGACGTGAGGGCCACAAATGAGCAGTTCTTC

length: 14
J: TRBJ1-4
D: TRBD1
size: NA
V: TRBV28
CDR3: CASSTGGNNEKLFF
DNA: TGTGCCAGCAGCACAGGGGGTAATAATGAAAAACTGTTTTTT

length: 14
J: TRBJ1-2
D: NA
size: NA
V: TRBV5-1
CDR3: CASSLQVLADGYTF
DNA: TGCGCCAGCAGCTTACAGGTCCTTGCCGATGGCTACACCTTC

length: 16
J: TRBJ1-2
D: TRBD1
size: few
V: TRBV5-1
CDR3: CASSLGDRGSNYGYTF
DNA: TGCGCCAGCAGCTTGGGGGACAGGGGGTCGAACTATGGCTACACCTTC

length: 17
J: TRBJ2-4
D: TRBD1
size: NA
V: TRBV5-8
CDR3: CASSFKGQGIGKNIQYF
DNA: TGTGCCAGCAGCTTTAAGGGACAGGGTATAGGGAAAAACATTCAGTACTTC

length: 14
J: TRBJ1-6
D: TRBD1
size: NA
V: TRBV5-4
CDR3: CASSSGTGYSPLHF
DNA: TGTGCCAGCAGCTCAGGGACAGGATATTCACCCCTCCACTTT

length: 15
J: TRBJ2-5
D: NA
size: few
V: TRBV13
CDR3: CASSLIGGMRETQYF
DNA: TGTGCCAGCAGCTTAATTGGGGGGATGAGAGAGACCCAGTACTTC

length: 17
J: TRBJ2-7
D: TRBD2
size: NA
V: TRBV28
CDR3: CASSLETSGVSSYEQYF
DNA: TGTGCCAGCAGTTTAGAGACTAGCGGGGTGAGTTCCTACGAGCAGTACTTC

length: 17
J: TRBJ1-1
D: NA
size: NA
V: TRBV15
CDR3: CATSRALSASWRTEAFF
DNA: TGTGCCACCAGCAGAGCTCTGTCAGCTAGTTGGAGGACTGAAGCTTTCTTT

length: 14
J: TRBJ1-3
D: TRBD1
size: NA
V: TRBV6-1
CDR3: CASKRRTGENTIYF
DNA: TGTGCCAGCAAAAGAAGGACAGGTGAAAACACCATATATTTT

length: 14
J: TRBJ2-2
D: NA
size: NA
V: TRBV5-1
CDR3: CASSFDRNTGELFF
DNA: TGCGCCAGCAGCTTTGACAGGAACACCGGGGAGCTGTTTTTT

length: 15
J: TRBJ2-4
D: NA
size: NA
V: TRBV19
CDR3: CASSMTEVAKNIQYF
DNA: TGTGCCAGTAGTATGACAGAAGTAGCCAAAAACATTCAGTACTTC

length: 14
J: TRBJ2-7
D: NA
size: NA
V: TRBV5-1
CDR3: CASSRDTISYEQYF
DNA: TGCGCCAGCAGCCGCGACACAATCTCCTACGAGCAGTACTTC

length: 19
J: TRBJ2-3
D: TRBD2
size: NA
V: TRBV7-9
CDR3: CSSSLYYGESGGATDTQYF
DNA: TGTTCCAGCAGCTTATATTATGGAGAGAGCGGGGGGGCCACAGATACGCAGTATTTT

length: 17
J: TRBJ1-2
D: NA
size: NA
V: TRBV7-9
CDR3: CSSSLASGGGPSYGYTF
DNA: TGTTCCAGCAGCTTAGCCTCTGGGGGGGGTCCTTCCTATGGCTACACCTTC

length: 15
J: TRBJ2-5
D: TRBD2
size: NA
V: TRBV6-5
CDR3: CASSYGGGYQETQYF
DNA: TGTGCCAGCAGTTACGGCGGGGGGTACCAAGAGACCCAGTACTTC

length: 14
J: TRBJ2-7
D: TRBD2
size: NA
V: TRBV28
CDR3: CASSFTVSAGGQYF
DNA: TGTGCCAGCAGTTTCACGGTCTCCGCGGGAGGGCAGTACTTC

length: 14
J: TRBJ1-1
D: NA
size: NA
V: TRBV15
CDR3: CATSRGTGFTEAFF
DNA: TGTGCCACCAGCAGAGGTACAGGGTTCACTGAAGCTTTCTTT

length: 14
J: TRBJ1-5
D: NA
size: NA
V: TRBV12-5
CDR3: CASANFGGSWAQHF
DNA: TGTGCTAGTGCCAATTTTGGTGGGAGTTGGGCCCAGCATTTT

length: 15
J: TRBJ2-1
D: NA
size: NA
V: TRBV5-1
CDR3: CASSLEGPTYNEQFF
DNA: TGCGCCAGCAGCTTGGAGGGGCCCACCTACAATGAGCAGTTCTTC

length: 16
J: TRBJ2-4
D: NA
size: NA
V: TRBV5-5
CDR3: CASSLAGSLAKNIQYF
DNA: TGTGCCAGCAGCTTGGCCGGGAGTCTAGCCAAAAACATTCAGTACTTC

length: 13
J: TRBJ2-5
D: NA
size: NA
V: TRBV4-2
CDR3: CASSSTTKETQYF
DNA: TGTGCCAGCAGCAGTACGACAAAAGAGACCCAGTACTTC

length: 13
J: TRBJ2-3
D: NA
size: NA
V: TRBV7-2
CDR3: CASRVVVSDTQYF
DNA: TGTGCCAGCAGAGTAGTGGTGTCAGATACGCAGTATTTT

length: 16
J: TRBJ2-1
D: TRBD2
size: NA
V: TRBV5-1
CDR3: CASSSGLAGGRNEQFF
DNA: TGCGCCAGCAGCTCTGGACTAGCGGGGGGGAGGAATGAGCAGTTCTTC

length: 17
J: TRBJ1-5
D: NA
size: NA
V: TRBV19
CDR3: CASSINGKPYSNQPQHF
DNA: TGTGCCAGTAGTATAAACGGGAAACCCTATAGCAATCAGCCCCAGCATTTT

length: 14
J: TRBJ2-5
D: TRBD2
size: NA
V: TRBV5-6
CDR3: CASSYGGYQETQYF
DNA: TGTGCCAGCAGCTACGGGGGGTACCAAGAGACCCAGTACTTC

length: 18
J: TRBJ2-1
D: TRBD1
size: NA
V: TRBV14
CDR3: CASSQLGTGAEVFMKQFF
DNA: TGTGCCAGCAGCCAGTTGGGGACAGGGGCTGAAGTTTTTATGAAGCAGTTCTTC

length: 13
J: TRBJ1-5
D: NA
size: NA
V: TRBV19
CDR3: CAISIGLNQPQHF
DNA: TGTGCCATCTCTATTGGACTCAATCAGCCCCAGCATTTT

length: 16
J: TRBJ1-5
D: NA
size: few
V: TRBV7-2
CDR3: CASSLRGGATNQPQHF
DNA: TGTGCCAGCAGCTTACGTGGGGGCGCGACGAATCAGCCCCAGCATTTT

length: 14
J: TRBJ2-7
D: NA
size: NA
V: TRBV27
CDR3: CASSKFGRDYEQYF
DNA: TGTGCCAGCAGTAAATTTGGACGGGATTACGAGCAGTACTTC

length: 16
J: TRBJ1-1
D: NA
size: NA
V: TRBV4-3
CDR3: CASSQEAIQVGTEAFF
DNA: TGCGCCAGCAGCCAAGAAGCTATTCAGGTAGGCACTGAAGCTTTCTTT

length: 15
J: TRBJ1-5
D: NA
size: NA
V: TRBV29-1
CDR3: CSVEGPGDSNQPQHF
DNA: TGCAGCGTTGAAGGTCCAGGGGATAGCAATCAGCCCCAGCATTTT

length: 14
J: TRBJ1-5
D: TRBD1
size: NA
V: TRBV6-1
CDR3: CASTGTADNQPQHF
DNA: TGTGCCAGCACTGGGACAGCAGACAATCAGCCCCAGCATTTT

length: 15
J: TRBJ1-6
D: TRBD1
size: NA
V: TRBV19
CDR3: CASSTRDRDSSPLHF
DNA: TGTGCCAGTAGTACCCGGGACAGGGACTCCTCACCCCTCCACTTT